A selection of T cell receptor beta chains follows, all from one sample in a study of cytomegalovirus exposure and HLA in healthy donors. Sequencing was performed with immunoSEQ multiplex PCR; in TCRdb, only in-frame clones are kept and a portion is missing. The profile shows around 150,000 clones, around 83% of them singletons. What was sequenced was PBMCs. These receptors were taken from a man aged 40-55 years in good health and CMV-seropositive. Each CDR3 is given with its conserved first and last residue. A D gene is named only where the DNA matches it firmly. Size is omitted from some rows. Given values are once, few, many or a class for expanded clones.

j_call,d_call,clone_size,v_call,cdr3_nt,cdr3_aa
TRBJ1-1,NA,NA,TRBV30,TGTGCCTGGAGTGGGTGGCTGCTAGACACTGAAGCTTTCTTT,CAWSGWLLDTEAFF
TRBJ1-1,NA,few,TRBV5-1,TGCGCCAGCAGCTCCTTACAAGTGAACACTGAAGCTTTCTTT,CASSSLQVNTEAFF
TRBJ1-6,NA,once,TRBV19,TGTGCCAGTAGTAAGACATCCCCCGACAATAATTCACCCCTCCACTTT,CASSKTSPDNNSPLHF
TRBJ2-1,NA,NA,TRBV14,TGTGCCAGCAGCCAGGCTTACAGGTCCCGACCTGAGCAGTTCTTC,CASSQAYRSRPEQFF
TRBJ1-5,NA,NA,TRBV27,TGTGCCAGCAGTTTCCACCCGATGGGGGCGCAGACTCAGCCCCAGCATTTT,CASSFHPMGAQTQPQHF
TRBJ1-1,NA,NA,TRBV5-6,TGTGCCAGCAGCTTACAAGGGGTGAACACTGAAGCTTTCTTT,CASSLQGVNTEAFF
TRBJ1-1,TRBD1,NA,TRBV5-6,TGTGCCAGCAGCGATACAGGGGTGCCTGAAGCTTTCTTT,CASSDTGVPEAFF
TRBJ2-7,NA,NA,TRBV7-9,TGTGCCAGCAGCTTGGACGGGACTCGCGAGCAGTACTTC,CASSLDGTREQYF
TRBJ2-5,NA,NA,TRBV7-2,TGTGCCAGCAGCTTAGGCGGCGGGGCGCAGAAGACCCAGTACTTC,CASSLGGGAQKTQYF
TRBJ2-2,NA,once,TRBV5-1,TGCGCCAGCAGACCCTCCGGGACATTGAACACCGGGGAGCTGTTTTTT,CASRPSGTLNTGELFF
TRBJ1-5,NA,NA,TRBV12-5,TGTGCTAGTGGTCCCGAGTACCAGCCCCAGCATTTT,CASGPEYQPQHF
TRBJ2-7,NA,NA,TRBV6-1,TGTGCCAGCGGTACCGGGGACTTCTCCTACGAGCAGTACTTC,CASGTGDFSYEQYF
TRBJ2-7,TRBD1,NA,TRBV18,TGTGCCAGCTCACGCGAGAGGACAGGGGGCCACGAGCAGTACTTC,CASSRERTGGHEQYF
TRBJ2-5,TRBD1,NA,TRBV7-9,TGTGCCAGCAGCTCCCGGGACAGGGGTAGAGAGACCCAGTACTTC,CASSSRDRGRETQYF
TRBJ2-7,NA,NA,TRBV11-2,TGTGCCAGCAGCCAGGCGTTTGGACTCGAGGGTCCTTACGAGCAGTACTTC,CASSQAFGLEGPYEQYF
TRBJ2-3,NA,NA,TRBV18,TGTGCCAGCTCACCACCCGGCAGGGCAGATACGCAGTATTTT,CASSPPGRADTQYF
TRBJ2-2,TRBD1,NA,TRBV4-2,TGTGCCAGCAGCCAAGGAACAGGGGGAAGGACCGGGGAGCTGTTTTTT,CASSQGTGGRTGELFF
TRBJ1-5,NA,NA,TRBV6-5,TGTGCCAGTAAGAGGGATAGCAATCAGCCCCAGCATTTT,CASKRDSNQPQHF
TRBJ2-7,TRBD1,NA,TRBV9,TGTGCCAGCAGCCCCCGGGACAGGGGTTACGAGCAGTACTTC,CASSPRDRGYEQYF
TRBJ2-3,NA,NA,TRBV18,TGTGCCAGCTCACCCGATACAGCCCGCACAGATACGCAGTATTTT,CASSPDTARTDTQYF
TRBJ2-5,NA,NA,TRBV4-2,TGTGCCAGCAGCCCAGGAACCGGGACACTCACCGAGACCCAGTACTTC,CASSPGTGTLTETQYF
TRBJ1-5,TRBD1,NA,TRBV6-1,TGTGCCAGCAGTGTATACCTGGGGGACAGTAATCAGCCCCAGCATTTT,CASSVYLGDSNQPQHF
TRBJ2-5,TRBD2,NA,TRBV10-3,TGTGCCATCAGTGCTAGGAGCGGGGGGGCTCAAGAGACCCAGTACTTC,CAISARSGGAQETQYF